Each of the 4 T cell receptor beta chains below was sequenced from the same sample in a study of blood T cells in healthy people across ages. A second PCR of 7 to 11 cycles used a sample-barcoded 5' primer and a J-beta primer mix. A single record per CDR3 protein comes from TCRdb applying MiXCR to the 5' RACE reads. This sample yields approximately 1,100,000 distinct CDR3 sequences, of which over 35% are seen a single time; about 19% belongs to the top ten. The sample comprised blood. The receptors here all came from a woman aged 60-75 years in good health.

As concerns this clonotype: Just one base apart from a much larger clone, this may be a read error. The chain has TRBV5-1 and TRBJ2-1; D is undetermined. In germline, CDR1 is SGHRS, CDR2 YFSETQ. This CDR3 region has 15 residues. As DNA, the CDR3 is TGCACCAGCAGCTTGGACGTGTCCACCTACAATGAGCAGTTCTTC. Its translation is CTSSLDVSTYNEQFF.

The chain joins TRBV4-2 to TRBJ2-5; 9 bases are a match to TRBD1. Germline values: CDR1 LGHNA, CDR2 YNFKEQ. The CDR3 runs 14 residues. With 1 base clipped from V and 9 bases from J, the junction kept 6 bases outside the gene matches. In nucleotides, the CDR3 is TGTGCCAGCAGCCAAGTAGAGACAGGGGGGCCCCAGTACTTC. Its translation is CASSQVETGGPQYF.

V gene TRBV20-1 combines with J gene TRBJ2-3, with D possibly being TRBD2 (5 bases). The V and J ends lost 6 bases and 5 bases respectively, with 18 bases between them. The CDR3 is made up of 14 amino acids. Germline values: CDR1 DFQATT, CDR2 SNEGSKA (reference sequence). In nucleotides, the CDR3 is TGCAGTGCGGAAGCCACCCTAGCCGGAGATACGCAGTATTTT. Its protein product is CSAEATLAGDTQYF.

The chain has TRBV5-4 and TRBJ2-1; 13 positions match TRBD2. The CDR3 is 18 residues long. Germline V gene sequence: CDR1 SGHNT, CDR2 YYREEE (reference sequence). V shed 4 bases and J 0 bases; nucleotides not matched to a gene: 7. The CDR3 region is CASSRGLAGPSSYNEQFF. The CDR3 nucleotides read TGTGCCAGCAGCAGGGGACTAGCGGGGCCAAGCTCCTACAATGAGCAGTTCTTC.